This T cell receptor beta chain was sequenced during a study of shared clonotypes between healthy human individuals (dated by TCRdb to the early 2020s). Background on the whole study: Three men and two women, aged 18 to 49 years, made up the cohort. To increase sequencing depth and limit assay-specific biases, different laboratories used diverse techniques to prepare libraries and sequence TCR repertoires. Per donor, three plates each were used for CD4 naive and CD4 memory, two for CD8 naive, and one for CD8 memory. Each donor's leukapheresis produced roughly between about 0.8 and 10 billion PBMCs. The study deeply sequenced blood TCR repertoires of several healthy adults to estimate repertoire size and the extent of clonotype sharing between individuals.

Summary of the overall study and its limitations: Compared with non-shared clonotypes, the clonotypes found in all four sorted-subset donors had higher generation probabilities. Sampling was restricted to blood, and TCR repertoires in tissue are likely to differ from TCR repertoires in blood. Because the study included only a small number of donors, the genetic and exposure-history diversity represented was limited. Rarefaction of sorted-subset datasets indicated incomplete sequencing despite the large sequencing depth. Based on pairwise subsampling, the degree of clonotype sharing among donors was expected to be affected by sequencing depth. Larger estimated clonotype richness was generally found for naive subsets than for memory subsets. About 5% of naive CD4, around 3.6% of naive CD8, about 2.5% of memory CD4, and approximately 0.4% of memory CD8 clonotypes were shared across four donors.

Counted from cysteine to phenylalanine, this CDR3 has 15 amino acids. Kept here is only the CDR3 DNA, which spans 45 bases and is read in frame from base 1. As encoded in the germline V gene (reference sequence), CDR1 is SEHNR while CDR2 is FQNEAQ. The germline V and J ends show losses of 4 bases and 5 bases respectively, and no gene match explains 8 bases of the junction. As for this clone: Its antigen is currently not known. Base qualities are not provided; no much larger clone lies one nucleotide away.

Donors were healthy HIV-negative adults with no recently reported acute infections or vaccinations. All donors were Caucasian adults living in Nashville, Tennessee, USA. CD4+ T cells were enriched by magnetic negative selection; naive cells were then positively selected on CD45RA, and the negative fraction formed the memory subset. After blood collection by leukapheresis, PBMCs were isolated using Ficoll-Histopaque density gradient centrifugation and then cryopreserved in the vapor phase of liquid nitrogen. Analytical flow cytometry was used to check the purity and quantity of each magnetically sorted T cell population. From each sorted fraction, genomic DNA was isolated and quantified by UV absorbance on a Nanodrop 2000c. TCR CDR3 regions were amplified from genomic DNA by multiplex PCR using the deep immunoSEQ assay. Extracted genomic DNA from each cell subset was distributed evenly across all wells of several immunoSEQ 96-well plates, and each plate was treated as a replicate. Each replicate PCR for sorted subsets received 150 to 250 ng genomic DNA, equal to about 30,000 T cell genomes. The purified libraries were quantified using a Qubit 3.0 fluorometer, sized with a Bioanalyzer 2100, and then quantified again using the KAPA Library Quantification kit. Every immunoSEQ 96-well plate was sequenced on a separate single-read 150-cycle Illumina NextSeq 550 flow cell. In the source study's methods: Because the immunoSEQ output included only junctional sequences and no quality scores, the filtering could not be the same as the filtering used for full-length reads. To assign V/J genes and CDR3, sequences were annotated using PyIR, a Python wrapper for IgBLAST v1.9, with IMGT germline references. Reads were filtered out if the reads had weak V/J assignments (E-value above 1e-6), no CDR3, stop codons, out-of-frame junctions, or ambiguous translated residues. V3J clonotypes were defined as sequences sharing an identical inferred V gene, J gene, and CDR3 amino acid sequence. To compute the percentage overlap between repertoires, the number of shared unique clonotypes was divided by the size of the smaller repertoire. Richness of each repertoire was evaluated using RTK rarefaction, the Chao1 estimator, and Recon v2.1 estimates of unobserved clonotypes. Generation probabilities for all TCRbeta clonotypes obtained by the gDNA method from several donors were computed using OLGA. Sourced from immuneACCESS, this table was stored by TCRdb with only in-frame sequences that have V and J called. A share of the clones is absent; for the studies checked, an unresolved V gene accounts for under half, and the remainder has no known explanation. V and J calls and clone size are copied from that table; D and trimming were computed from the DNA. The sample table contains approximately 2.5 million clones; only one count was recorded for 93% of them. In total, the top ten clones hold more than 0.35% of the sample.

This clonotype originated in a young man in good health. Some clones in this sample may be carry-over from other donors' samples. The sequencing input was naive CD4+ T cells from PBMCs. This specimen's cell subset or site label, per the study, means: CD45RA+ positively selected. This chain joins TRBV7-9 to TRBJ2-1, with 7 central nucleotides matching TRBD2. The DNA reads TGTGCCAGCAGCTCTACCGGGACTATCCACAATGAGCAGTTCTTC. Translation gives CASSSTGTIHNEQFF.